The TCR beta chain under discussion was sequenced for a study of shared clonotypes between healthy human individuals. Study-level results: Larger richness was generally estimated for naive than memory subsets.

The sample holds one count of this clone. The antigen remains unidentified. This CDR3 is built from 15 residues. Looked up from germline, CDR1 is SGHNT and CDR2 is YYREEE (reference sequence). Trimming cost V 1 base and J 3 bases; bases outside gene matches: 7. Each cell subset's genomic DNA was divided evenly among several immunoSEQ plates. Some clones are missing from TCRdb's copy, which holds only in-frame ones; the method was immunoSEQ multiplex PCR. The sample holds under 1,100,000 clones; more than 65% are singletons and the top ten take over 1.3%. Material: memory CD4+ T cells sorted from blood. Subset: CD45RA-negative fraction. The sequence was collected from a man younger than 35 in good health. The chain carries TRBV5-4 and TRBJ2-7; 7 bases map to TRBD2. In nucleotides, the CDR3 is TGTGCCAGCAGCTTGATGGGGGGGACCAGCTACGAGCAGTACTTC. Its translation is CASSLMGGTSYEQYF.